One and the same sample provided the 4 T cell receptor beta chains below, sequenced in a study of CD4 T cells in relation to SARS-CoV-2 and coronaviruses. Before the COVID-19 pandemic, during about 2010-2019, CD4+ T cells were taken from unexposed donors. Isolation of CD4+ T cells took place after about 10 days in culture. Clones were sequenced by immunoSEQ multiplex PCR, and TCRdb holds only the in-frame ones, with some missing. The sample carries around 15,000 clones, 70% to 80% recorded once. Their antigens remain unidentified. The sample comprised CD4+ T cells from PBMCs, cultured in vitro. These receptors all stem from a human donor in good health.

CDR3 nucleotides: TGTGCCAGCAGCTTAGCTTTCATACAGGGCACCGGGGAGCTGTTTTTT. Translating it yields CASSLAFIQGTGELFF. The genes are TRBV7-6 and TRBJ2-2, with TRBD1 as a possible D gene (6 bases). The CDR3 sequence is 16 residues long. The germline CDR1 and CDR2 sequences are SGHVS and FNYEAQ. Trimming took 0 bases from V and 4 from J, leaving 12 bases between them. Drawing the rest from reference TRBV7-6 and TRBJ2-2, the complete variable domain is GAGVSQSPRYKVTKRGQDVALRCDPISGHVSLYWYRQALGQGPEFLTYFNYEAQQDKSGLPNDRFSAERPEGSISTLTIQRTEQRDSAMYRCASSLAFIQGTGELFFGEGSRLTVL.

The chain is built from TRBV9 and TRBJ2-3, with a weak D call TRBD2 (6 bases). The CDR3 has 15 amino acids. The germline CDR1 and CDR2 sequences are SGDLS and YYNGEE. The ends were cut back, 4 bases at V and 6 bases at J, with 18 bases in the middle. The CDR3 here is CASSRTTGSTDTQYF. As DNA, the CDR3 is TGTGCCAGCAGCCGTACCACCGGGAGTACGGATACGCAGTATTTT.

This clone was found a few times. V is TRBV29-1 and J is TRBJ2-2; D is unresolved. The CDR3 has 15 residues. The germline gives CDR1 SQVTM, CDR2 ANQGSEA. V was shortened by 0 bases and J by 0 bases, with 8 bases between the two germline ends. The DNA for the CDR3 is TGCAGCGTTGAAGAATCAGTGTCGAACACCGGGGAGCTGTTTTTT. Encoded protein: CSVEESVSNTGELFF.

This chain uses TRBV15 with TRBJ2-3; 8 bases are a match to TRBD2. Germline assignment: CDR1 LNHNV and CDR2 YYDKDF (reference sequence). The J segment lost 4 bases and the V segment lost 3 bases, leaving 9 bases of the junction unmatched. The CDR3 is 16 amino acids. In nucleotides, the CDR3 is TGTGCCACCAGCAGGGAAGGTAGCGGGATCGCAGATACGCAGTATTTT. This translates into CATSREGSGIADTQYF.